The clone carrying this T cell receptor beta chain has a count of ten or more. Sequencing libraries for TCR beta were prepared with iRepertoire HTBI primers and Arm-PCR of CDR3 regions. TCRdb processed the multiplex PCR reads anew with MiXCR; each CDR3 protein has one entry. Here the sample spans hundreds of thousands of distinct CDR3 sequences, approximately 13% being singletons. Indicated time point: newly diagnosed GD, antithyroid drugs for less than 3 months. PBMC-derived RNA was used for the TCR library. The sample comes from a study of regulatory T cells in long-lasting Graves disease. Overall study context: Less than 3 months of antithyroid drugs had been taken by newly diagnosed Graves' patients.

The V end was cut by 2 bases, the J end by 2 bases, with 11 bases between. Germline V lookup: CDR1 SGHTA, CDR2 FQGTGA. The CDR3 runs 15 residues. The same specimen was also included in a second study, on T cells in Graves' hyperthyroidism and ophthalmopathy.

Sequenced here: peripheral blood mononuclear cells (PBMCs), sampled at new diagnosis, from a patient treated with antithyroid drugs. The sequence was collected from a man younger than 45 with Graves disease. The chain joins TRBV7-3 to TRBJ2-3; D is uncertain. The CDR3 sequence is CASSLSQAFTDTQYF. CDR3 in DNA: TGTGCCAGCAGCTTATCCCAGGCCTTCACAGATACGCAGTATTTT.